This T cell receptor beta chain came from a study of T-cell memory formation after mild COVID-19. Study-wide results and caveats: Clones contracting over day 15 to 85 were CD4/CD8 balanced, with later expanders leaning CD4+. The CD4+ clones that contracted clustered mainly within CM and EM, and the CD8+ clones concentrated in EMRA.

The TCR alpha and TCR beta cDNA libraries, bearing sample barcodes and UMIs, were generated by 5'RACE using constant-segment primers. One entry per CDR3 protein, called by TCRdb with MiXCR from the 5' RACE reads. The table has roughly 400,000 distinct CDR3 sequences, roughly 17% seen once. This clonotype has more than one count but fewer than ten. Its antigen is as yet unknown. The specimen sequenced was PBMCs or a T cell subset sorted from them (not recorded which). This sequence was found in a man between 18 and 29 years old who had mild COVID-19 (a few samples of this study predate the infection). Cell type and time point are not known.

The CDR3 protein is CASSFVSARTEAFF. CDR3 in DNA: TGTGCCAGCAGCTTTGTGTCGGCCCGGACTGAAGCTTTCTTT. V and J are TRBV5-6 and TRBJ1-1; the D is unclear. Germline V gene data show CDR1 as SGHDT and CDR2 as YYEEEE. V was cut by 2 bases and J by 5 bases, with 13 bases left in between. This CDR3 comprises 14 residues.